This section outlines one T cell receptor beta chain sequence together with its context. Generated by immunoSEQ multiplex PCR, the TCRdb table keeps only in-frame clones and is missing some. The sample contains under 70,000 clones, 88% of which appear only once. This CDR3 comprises 15 residues. V lost 2 bases and J lost 7, with 18 bases in between. CDR1 and CDR2 from the germline V gene are GTSNPN and SVGIG (reference sequence). This entry is derived from a study of blood T cell repertoires in COVID-19. Study context: The United States, Italy and Spain were the sources of the acute and convalescent COVID-19 samples.

Enrolled during active infection, Seattle patients were then followed longitudinally. The clonotype comes from a woman aged 55-70 years with COVID-19, enrolled during active disease. The genes are TRBV30 and TRBJ2-1, with D perhaps matching TRBD1 (6 bases). Sequenced sample: peripheral blood. This chain's CDR3 is CAWSMLAQRGNEQFF. DNA of the CDR3: TGTGCCTGGAGTATGTTGGCACAAAGGGGGAATGAGCAGTTCTTC.